This T cell receptor (beta chain) came from a study of T cell repertoires in cytomegalovirus infection (dated by TCRdb to the late 2010s). The study in broad terms: Donor HLA type was relevant to the analysis, as public TCR beta signatures indicated carriage of CMV infection together with the matching HLA type. Study-wide conclusions, independent of this receptor: In both this cohort and an independent roughly 350-donor cohort, the cumulative frequency of public TCR beta family members distinguished carriers of CMV infection plus the relevant HLA type. In the ex vivo response, HLA-C-restricted CMV-specific TCR beta clonotypes were dominant, and in two of eight donors the single most frequent clonotype came from this HLA-C-restricted group.

Reading from cysteine to phenylalanine, the CDR3 counts 14 amino acids. Only the CDR3 DNA stays, 42 bases, in frame from base 1. The trim is 1 base for V and 6 bases for J, with a gap of 12 bases between the germline ends. The germline V gene supplies CDR1 SGHRS and CDR2 YFSETQ. Comment on this clonotype: Which antigen it targets is not known. There are no base qualities to consult, and no much larger clone falls within one base.

Sequenced using an Illumina HiSeq 1500. Using fastp trimming at Q25 and MiXCR clonotype assembly, TCRdb reanalyzed the public sequencing data and kept in-frame beta chains. Identical CDR3 proteins give one entry, which carries the most common genes and DNA. The sample table records about 360,000 distinct CDR3 sequences; over 15% of these occur just once. Of the sample, 7.5% to 9% falls within the top ten clones. The material sequenced was PBMCs. The chain joins TRBV5-1 to TRBJ2-3, and the D gene may be TRBD1, 5 bases matching. This TCR was sampled from a human donor in good health (CMV status not recorded). Some clones in this sample may be carry-over from other donors' samples. The nucleotide sequence reads as follows: TGCGCCAGCAGCTTGTCGCAGGGTAGGGATACGCAGTATTTT. This codes for CASSLSQGRDTQYF.